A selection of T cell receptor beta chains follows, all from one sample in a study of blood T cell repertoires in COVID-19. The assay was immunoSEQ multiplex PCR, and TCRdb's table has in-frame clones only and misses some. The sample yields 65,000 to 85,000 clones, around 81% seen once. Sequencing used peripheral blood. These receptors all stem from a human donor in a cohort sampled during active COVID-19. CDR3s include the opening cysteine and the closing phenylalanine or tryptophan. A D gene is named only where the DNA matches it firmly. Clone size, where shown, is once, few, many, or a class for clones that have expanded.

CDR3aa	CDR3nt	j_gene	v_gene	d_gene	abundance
CASSTDSFLSGANVLTF	TGTGCCAGCAGCACAGACAGTTTTCTCTCTGGGGCCAACGTCCTGACTTTC	TRBJ2-6	TRBV5-4	-	-
CASSYRGTANTEAFF	TGTGCCAGCAGTTATAGGGGGACAGCGAACACTGAAGCTTTCTTT	TRBJ1-1	TRBV6-5	TRBD1	-
CASSGTGGAAEAFF	TGTGCCAGCAGCGGCACAGGGGGCGCCGCTGAAGCTTTCTTT	TRBJ1-1	TRBV5-6	TRBD1	-
CASSPTSGGPDTQYF	TGTGCCAGCAGCCCGACTAGCGGGGGCCCAGATACGCAGTATTTT	TRBJ2-3	TRBV28	TRBD2	-
CASSPPSVDEQFF	TGTGCCAGCTCACCACCGTCGGTAGATGAGCAGTTCTTC	TRBJ2-1	TRBV18	-	once
CASSLGRGDPDTQYF	TGCGCCAGCAGCTTGGGACGGGGGGACCCAGATACGCAGTATTTT	TRBJ2-3	TRBV5-1	TRBD2	-
CASSSRASGGEQYF	TGTGCCAGCAGCTCCCGGGCCTCGGGCGGGGAGCAGTACTTC	TRBJ2-7	TRBV7-9	-	many
CASSPSGGEKLFF	TGTGCCAGCAGCCCCTCGGGGGGCGAAAAACTGTTTTTT	TRBJ1-4	TRBV7-9	-	few
CASSITGGPYEQYF	TGTGCCAGCAGCATAACGGGGGGACCTTACGAGCAGTACTTC	TRBJ2-7	TRBV5-5	TRBD2	many
CAWNSGVTDTQYF	TGTGCCTGGAATAGCGGGGTCACAGATACGCAGTATTTT	TRBJ2-3	TRBV30	TRBD2	-
CASSVGTGNNEQFF	TGTGCCAGCAGCGTAGGGACAGGGAACAATGAGCAGTTCTTC	TRBJ2-1	TRBV9	TRBD1	-
CASTYFNRLAGGPTGELFF	TGTGCCAGCACCTACTTCAACCGACTAGCGGGGGGTCCCACCGGGGAGCTGTTTTTT	TRBJ2-2	TRBV6-6	TRBD2	-
CAWTSTGPRQGGYGYTF	TGTGCCTGGACATCGACAGGGCCGAGGCAGGGCGGCTATGGCTACACCTTC	TRBJ1-2	TRBV30	TRBD1	-
CASSRGGETQYF	TGTGCCAGCTCACGGGGAGGGGAGACCCAGTACTTC	TRBJ2-5	TRBV18	TRBD2	-
CASTYLGGRINTGELFF	TGTGCCAGCACTTACCTGGGCGGGAGGATTAACACCGGGGAGCTGTTTTTT	TRBJ2-2	TRBV18	TRBD2	-
CASSPGTGRNNEQFF	TGTGCCAGCAGTCCGGGGACAGGGAGGAACAATGAGCAGTTCTTC	TRBJ2-1	TRBV6-5	TRBD1	-
CASSYEVVTYNEQFF	TGTGCCAGCAGTTACGAGGTAGTGACCTACAATGAGCAGTTCTTC	TRBJ2-1	TRBV6-6	-	-
CASSPAVNTEAFF	TGTGCCAGCAGCCCGGCGGTGAACACTGAAGCTTTCTTT	TRBJ1-1	TRBV27	-	once
CASSYKAPGGGQYF	TGTGCCAGCAGTTACAAGGCCCCAGGGGGTGGGCAGTACTTC	TRBJ2-7	TRBV27	TRBD1	-
CSVDRDLGKTQYF	TGCAGCGTAGACAGGGACTTAGGAAAGACCCAGTACTTC	TRBJ2-5	TRBV29-1	-	-
CASSFEATSSTNEKLFF	TGCGCCAGCAGCTTCGAGGCCACGAGTTCAACTAATGAAAAACTGTTTTTT	TRBJ1-4	TRBV5-1	-	-
CASSNRQPSNTEAFF	TGTGCCAGCAGCAACCGACAGCCATCAAACACTGAAGCTTTCTTT	TRBJ1-1	TRBV11-2	-	once
CASSLTGVNQYF	TGTGCCAGCAGCTTAACAGGGGTAAATCAGTACTTC	TRBJ2-4	TRBV7-2	TRBD1	-
CASRPQGFSEKLFF	TGTGCCAGCAGACCCCAGGGATTCTCTGAAAAACTGTTTTTT	TRBJ1-4	TRBV27	-	-
CASSLVVGSSYNEQFF	TGTGCCAGCAGCTTGGTAGTCGGGAGCTCCTACAATGAGCAGTTCTTC	TRBJ2-1	TRBV5-5	-	-
CAISQSGGRDTQYF	TGTGCCATCAGTCAGAGCGGGGGGCGGGATACGCAGTATTTT	TRBJ2-3	TRBV10-3	TRBD2	-
CASSSPPSYYEQYF	TGTGCCAGCAGTTCGCCCCCCAGTTACTACGAGCAGTACTTC	TRBJ2-7	TRBV11-2	-	-
CASSLGRGTGEQFF	TGCGCCAGCAGCTTGGGACGGGGGACGGGTGAGCAGTTCTTC	TRBJ2-1	TRBV5-1	-	-
CASSVGGAHNEQFF	TGTGCCAGCAGTGTCGGGGGGGCCCACAATGAGCAGTTCTTC	TRBJ2-1	TRBV25-1	TRBD2	-
CASRLDRDRGLAGSPGELFF	TGTGCCAGCAGGCTAGACCGGGACAGGGGACTAGCGGGAAGCCCCGGGGAGCTGTTTTTT	TRBJ2-2	TRBV11-3	TRBD2	-
CASSSGGPEAFF	TGTGCCAGTAGTTCAGGGGGGCCTGAAGCTTTCTTT	TRBJ1-1	TRBV19	TRBD1	-
CASSPFPGQGVNSNQPQHF	TGTGCCAGCAGTCCTTTCCCGGGACAGGGAGTAAATAGCAATCAGCCCCAGCATTTT	TRBJ1-5	TRBV27	TRBD1	-
CASSYGWSAGGRRETQYF	TGTGCCAGCAGTTACGGCTGGTCAGCGGGGGGCCGTAGGGAGACCCAGTACTTC	TRBJ2-5	TRBV6-2/TRBV6-3	TRBD2	-
CACIQLAGDNEQFF	TGTGCCTGTATTCAGCTAGCGGGAGACAATGAGCAGTTCTTC	TRBJ2-1	TRBV30	TRBD2	-
CASSPRQGEKAFF	TGTGCCAGCAGCCCCCGACAGGGGGAGAAAGCTTTCTTT	TRBJ1-1	TRBV7-9	TRBD1	-
CASSFSQTGDTF	TGTGCCAGCAGCTTTAGTCAGACAGGGGACACCTTC	TRBJ1-2	TRBV13	TRBD1	-
CASSQGPGGLSNYGYTF	TGCGCCAGCAGCCAAGGCCCAGGTGGACTCTCAAACTATGGCTACACCTTC	TRBJ1-2	TRBV4-1	-	-
CASSLVTATNEQFF	TGCGCCAGCAGCTTGGTGACAGCTACGAATGAGCAGTTCTTC	TRBJ2-1	TRBV5-1	-	-
CASSLDRVTGQGEFF	TGTGCCAGCAGCTTAGATCGCGTAACCGGACAGGGGGAGTTCTTC	TRBJ2-1	TRBV11-2	TRBD1	-
CASSQKPGQGLPEAFF	TGTGCCAGCAGCCAAAAACCGGGACAGGGTCTTCCTGAAGCTTTCTTT	TRBJ1-1	TRBV4-2	TRBD1	-
CASALSVNTEAFF	TGTGCCAGCGCCCTCTCAGTAAACACTGAAGCTTTCTTT	TRBJ1-1	TRBV11-3	-	-
CASSRRIQALYGYTF	TGTGCCAGCAGCCGCCGAATTCAGGCGCTCTATGGCTACACCTTC	TRBJ1-2	TRBV5-6	-	-
CASGESGTDNEQFF	TGCGCCAGCGGGGAATCAGGGACTGACAATGAGCAGTTCTTC	TRBJ2-1	TRBV10-2	-	-
CAWSGKDSLSYNEQFF	TGTGCCTGGAGTGGGAAGGACAGTCTCTCCTACAATGAGCAGTTCTTC	TRBJ2-1	TRBV30	-	-
CASSLDGGSSYEQYF	TGTGCCAGCAGCTTGGATGGCGGGAGCTCCTACGAGCAGTACTTC	TRBJ2-7	TRBV5-5	TRBD2	medium-sized
CASSYLPGTGAEQYF	TGTGCCAGCAGCTATCTTCCCGGGACAGGGGCCGAGCAGTACTTC	TRBJ2-7	TRBV7-6	TRBD1	-
CASSSAGNEQFF	TGTGCCAGCAGCTCCGCGGGTAATGAGCAGTTCTTC	TRBJ2-1	TRBV7-2	-	-
CASSPRQDNQPQHF	TGTGCCAGCTCACCAAGGCAGGACAATCAGCCCCAGCATTTT	TRBJ1-5	TRBV18	-	-
CSVEDMRSSYNEQFF	TGCAGCGTTGAAGATATGAGATCTTCCTACAATGAGCAGTTCTTC	TRBJ2-1	TRBV29-1	-	-
CASSDRTGGSSNQPQHF	TGTGCCAGCAGCGATCGGACAGGGGGTTCATCCAATCAGCCCCAGCATTTT	TRBJ1-5	TRBV5-8	TRBD1	-
CASSSGGSYEQYF	TGTGCCAGCAGTAGCGGGGGCTCCTACGAGCAGTACTTC	TRBJ2-7	TRBV11-2	TRBD2	-
CASSGGTGAGNTIYF	TGTGCCAGCAGCGGCGGGACAGGGGCTGGAAACACCATATATTTT	TRBJ1-3	TRBV9	TRBD1	-
CASSQDLSPGRGEKLFF	TGTGCCAGCAGCCAAGATCTCTCACCGGGTCGAGGTGAAAAACTGTTTTTT	TRBJ1-4	TRBV14	-	-
CATFQRDIQYF	TGTGCCACTTTTCAGAGGGACATTCAGTACTTC	TRBJ2-4	TRBV6-6	-	-
CASSYSDRTRNTEAFF	TGTGCCAGCAGCTACTCCGACAGGACTCGGAACACTGAAGCTTTCTTT	TRBJ1-1	TRBV7-8	-	-
CASSPLLDRGGSYTF	TGTGCCAGCAGTCCACTCCTGGACAGGGGAGGGAGCTACACCTTC	TRBJ1-2	TRBV27	TRBD1	-
CRDRKAGQPQHF	TGTCGGGACAGGAAGGCAGGACAGCCCCAGCATTTT	TRBJ1-5	TRBV7-9	TRBD1	-
CASSLRQPRTEAFF	TGTGCCAGCAGTTTACGACAGCCAAGGACTGAAGCTTTCTTT	TRBJ1-1	TRBV28	-	-
CASSLRSGELFF	TGTGCCAGCAGCCTACGGTCTGGGGAGCTGTTTTTT	TRBJ2-2	TRBV7-2	-	-